Shown below are 6 T cell receptor beta chains from a single sample sequenced in a study (dated by TCRdb to the mid-2010s). Library preparation used 5' RACE. This sample was sequenced with an Illumina MiSeq. TCRdb cleaned the public reads at Q25 with fastp, built clones with MiXCR and kept in-frame beta chains. Every entry covers one CDR3 protein and lists the most common genes and DNA from its rows. The sample data list 45,000 to 55,000 distinct CDR3 sequences, and roughly a quarter of these were observed just once. The top ten clonotypes cover 2.5% to 4% of the sample. Input material: tumor-infiltrating naive CD4+ T cells sorted from the breast tumor. The cell subset or site label of this sample denotes: naive CD4+ T cells, CD4+CD45RA+CD25-. Source of these receptors: a female donor with breast cancer.

The chain recombines TRBV7-3 with TRBJ2-5, with 7 nucleotides matching TRBD1. The V segment lost 11 bases and the J segment 5 bases; nucleotides outside the gene matches: 17. The V gene's germline CDR1 is SGHTA and CDR2 FQGTGA. This CDR3 is built from 15 residues. The CDR3 bases are TGTGCCGGCCATTCACAGGGGACCCTTCCCGAGACCCAGTACTTC. Residues: CAGHSQGTLPETQYF. The complete variable domain, with remaining parts taken from reference TRBV7-3 and TRBJ2-5, reads GAGVSQTPSNKVTEKGKYVELRCDPISGHTALYWYRQSLGQGPEFLIYFQGTGAADDSGLPNDRFFAVRPEGSVSTLKIQRTERGDSAVYLCAGHSQGTLPETQYFGPGTRLLVL.

This clonotype was counted only a few times. This chain links TRBV5-1 with TRBJ2-1; 7 nucleotides align to TRBD2. There are 16 residues in the CDR3. Germline V gene lookup returns CDR1 SGHRS and CDR2 YFSETQ. Germline trimming cut 4 bases from V and 8 bases from J; bases unmatched to any gene: 15. CDR3 sequence reads: CASSPSWAGDGDEQFF. The CDR3 coding sequence is TGCGCCAGCAGCCCTTCTTGGGCGGGAGATGGGGATGAGCAGTTCTTC. Variable domain in full (rest from reference TRBV5-1 and TRBJ2-1): KAGVTQTPRYLIKTRGQQVTLSCSPISGHRSVSWYQQTPGQGLQFLFEYFSETQRNKGNFPGRFSGRQFSNSRSEMNVSTLELGDSALYLCASSPSWAGDGDEQFFGPGTRLTVL.

This clonotype was counted many times. The chain has TRBV4-3 and TRBJ1-5, with TRBD1 identical over 9 bases. The CDR3 is 15 amino acids. Germline V gene lookup returns CDR1 LGHNA and CDR2 YSLEER. V lost 5 bases to trimming and J lost 13 bases; unmatched junction nucleotides: 15. The CDR3 DNA reads as TGCGCCAGCAGCGAGAAATTGGGGACAGGGATTACTCAGCATTTT. The encoded protein is CASSEKLGTGITQHF.

A few counts support this clonotype. This chain uses TRBV5-1 with TRBJ1-5, with 7 bases fitting TRBD1. The germline gives CDR1 SGHRS, CDR2 YFSETQ. The CDR3 has 13 residues. Trimming removed 0 bases from V and 6 bases from J; junction bases left unmatched: 0. The DNA of the CDR3 is TGCGCCAGCAGCTTGGAGGGGGCTCAGCCCCAGCATTTT. Encoded protein: CASSLEGAQPQHF. Supplemented by reference TRBV5-1 and TRBJ1-5, the full variable domain reads KAGVTQTPRYLIKTRGQQVTLSCSPISGHRSVSWYQQTPGQGLQFLFEYFSETQRNKGNFPGRFSGRQFSNSRSEMNVSTLELGDSALYLCASSLEGAQPQHFGDGTRLSIL.

The V gene is TRBV10-3, the J gene TRBJ1-2; perhaps TRBD1 as D (5 bases). The CDR3 is 12 residues long. Germline assignment: CDR1 ENHRY and CDR2 SYGVKD. V lost 9 bases to trimming and J lost 4 bases, with 12 bases between them. The DNA of the CDR3 is TGTGCCATATCAAGGGGTCTCTATGGCTACACCTTC. Its translation: CAISRGLYGYTF.

This clonotype has more than one count but fewer than ten. V and J are TRBV4-1 and TRBJ1-4; D remains unclear. This CDR3 comprises 12 residues. V was trimmed by 4 bases and J by 6 bases, leaving 6 bases between them. CDR1 and CDR2 (germline): MGHRA, YSYEKL. CDR3 sequence: CASSLPYEKLFF. CDR3 coding DNA: TGCGCCAGCAGCCTCCCGTATGAAAAACTGTTTTTT.